This T cell receptor (beta chain) was captured in a study of neurological immune-mediated disorders. The CDR3 is 15 residues long. Germline CDR1 reads DFQATT; CDR2 reads SNEGSKA (reference sequence). Trimming at V came to 0 bases and at J to 8 bases, leaving 10 bases not matched to a gene. The unsorted libraries were made from 2 million PBMCs kept at -80 C. TCRdb recomputed calls from the 5' RACE reads with MiXCR, one row per CDR3 protein. The sample carries roughly 70,000 distinct CDR3 sequences, about 4% recorded once. This clonotype was found many times. The sample was PBMCs. This TCR was sampled from a man aged 25 to 45 with multiple sclerosis. The chain combines TRBV20-1 with TRBJ2-1; 7 bases are a match to TRBD1. The CDR3 is CSARDSRGRGDEQFF. In nucleotides, the CDR3 is TGCAGTGCTAGAGATAGTAGGGGGCGTGGGGATGAGCAGTTCTTC.